What follows is one TCR beta chain and its context. The clone's antigen remains unknown. It has no much larger one-base neighbor in the sample; base qualities were not kept. The record originates from a study of cytomegalovirus exposure and HLA in healthy donors (dated by TCRdb to 2016 to 2017). A note on the overall study: The 500 to 800 repertoires of the first cohort and the 95 to 150 validation repertoires were produced on the same platform, according to a later analysis. The aim of the study was to test whether cataloging public T cell receptors could identify signatures of past pathogen exposure. In addition to the first cohort of 650 to 750 subjects, a separate validation cohort of 120 different subjects was used. High-throughput TCR immunosequencing, statistical association of individual TCRs with disease status, and machine learning were combined to predict cytomegalovirus infection status. Overall study results and their limits: According to the authors, the approach could potentially be generalized to other disease states and immunological phenotypes. A few of the identified cytomegalovirus-associated TCR beta chains were confirmed in vitro to be specific for cytomegalovirus antigens. In a later analysis, TCRs clustered in the first cohort were found to also tend to co-occur in the roughly 130 validation repertoires, with over 90% of cluster scores above 0. Across donors, most TCR sequences were observed very rarely, whereas some public TCRs were present in many individuals. In both the original and validation cohorts, the classifier was reported to diagnose cytomegalovirus status with high specificity and sensitivity. A later analysis lacked HLA typing for the validation cohort, so it scored co-occurrence in that cohort across all 110 or so repertoires. The study listed over 150 TCR beta chains as associated with cytomegalovirus.

The protocol used for the library was the immunoSEQ multiplex PCR assay. Concerning the study's data processing: To diagnose cytomegalovirus status from the catalog of TCR beta chain sequences, a statistical classification framework was built. Held by TCRdb, this immuneACCESS table contains in-frame sequences only and omits some clones. Under half of the omission traces to an unresolved V gene where checked; the cause of the rest is unknown. The D gene and trimming were derived from the DNA, and the V and J assignments and clone size from that table. Present in this sample are 120,000 or so clones, about 96% of which were seen just once. About 1.7% of the sample belongs to the ten largest clones. Donors formed part of the validation cohort, which comprised over a hundred subjects and was distinct from the first cohort of fewer than 750 subjects. Sample: PBMCs. The origin of this receptor is a man in his late teens or twenties in good health and CMV-seronegative.

The DNA reads as follows: TGTGCCAGCAGCTTAAATCCGGTCACGGGGGGCGTTCAGCCCCAGCATTTT. Translation gives CASSLNPVTGGVQPQHF. In this chain, TRBV7-2 is recombined with TRBJ1-5; perhaps TRBD1 is the D gene, with 6 bases matching. From the germline V gene, CDR1 is SGHTA and CDR2 is FQGNSA. The CDR3 sequence holds 17 residues, the cysteine and phenylalanine included. The entry retains the CDR3 DNA only, 51 bases that are in frame from base 1. V and J lose 2 bases and 6 bases, and a span of 20 bases separates them.